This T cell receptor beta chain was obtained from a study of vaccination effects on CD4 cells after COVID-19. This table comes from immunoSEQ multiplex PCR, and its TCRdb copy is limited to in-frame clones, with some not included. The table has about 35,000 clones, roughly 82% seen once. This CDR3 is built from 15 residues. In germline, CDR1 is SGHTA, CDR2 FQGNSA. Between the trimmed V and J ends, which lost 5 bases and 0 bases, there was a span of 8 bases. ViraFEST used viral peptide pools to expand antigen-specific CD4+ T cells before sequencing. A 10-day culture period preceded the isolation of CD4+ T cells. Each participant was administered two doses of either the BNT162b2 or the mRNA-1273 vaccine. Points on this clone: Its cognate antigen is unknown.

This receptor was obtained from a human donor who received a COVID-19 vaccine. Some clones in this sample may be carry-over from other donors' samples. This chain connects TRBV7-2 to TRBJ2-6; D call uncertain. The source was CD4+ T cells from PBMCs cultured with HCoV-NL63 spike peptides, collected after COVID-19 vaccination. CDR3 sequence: CASSRQISGANVLTF. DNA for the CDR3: TGTGCCAGCAGCCGGCAGATCTCTGGGGCCAACGTCCTGACTTTC.